The 19 T cell receptor beta chains given below trace back to one sample, sequenced in a study of blood T cell repertoires in COVID-19. Profiled with immunoSEQ multiplex PCR; TCRdb holds only in-frame clones, not every one. The data hold more than 85,000 clones, with approximately 85% observed a single time. Sequences were obtained from peripheral blood. These receptors all stem from a man aged 50 to 60 with acute or convalescent COVID-19.

V and J are TRBV24-1 and TRBJ1-1; D is possibly TRBD1 (6 bases). CDR1 is KGHDR and CDR2 is SFDVKD in the germline V gene. The V gene lost 10 bases and the J gene lost 1 base, with 12 bases spanning the gap. This CDR3 spans 13 amino acids. Here the CDR3 DNA reads TGTGCCACAACACAGGGTCCGAACACTGAAGCTTTCTTT. It translates to CATTQGPNTEAFF.

This rearrangement joins TRBV28 to TRBJ1-5; TRBD1 is a possible D gene (5 bases). Germline V CDR1 and CDR2: MDHEN, SYDVKM. Trimming pared 1 base from V and 0 bases from J, leaving 19 bases between. The CDR3 has 19 residues. The CDR3 sequence: CASSLFSGAGFYSNQPQHF. CDR3 sequence (DNA): TGTGCCAGCAGTTTATTTTCTGGGGCAGGGTTTTATAGCAATCAGCCCCAGCATTTT.

The chain uses TRBV29-1 and TRBJ1-6; possible D gene TRBD1, 6 bases. This CDR3 has 13 amino acids. V lost 4 bases, J lost 5 bases, and 9 bases lay in between. Germline-derived CDR1 and CDR2 are SQVTM and ANQGSEA. The CDR3 sequence is CSVGTGNNSPLHF. The CDR3 DNA reads as TGCAGCGTTGGAACAGGGAATAATTCACCCCTCCACTTT.

The CDR3 region is CASSLAQLAGTYEQYF. Written as DNA, the CDR3 is TGTGCCAGCAGCTTAGCGCAACTAGCGGGAACTTACGAGCAGTACTTC. The chain is built from TRBV7-2 and TRBJ2-7; 10 bases align to TRBD2. Trimming at V came to 0 bases and at J to 4 bases, leaving 6 bases not matched to a gene. This CDR3 comprises 16 residues. Germline CDR1 SGHTA, CDR2 FQGNSA.

This clone is deemed medium-sized. The chain combines TRBV19 with TRBJ1-3; the D is unclear. The germline gives CDR1 LNHDA, CDR2 SQIVND (reference sequence). The CDR3 runs to 16 residues. V lost 2 bases, J lost 4 bases, and 15 bases lay in between. The CDR3 loop is CASSISAPLRGNTIYF. The DNA for the CDR3 is TGTGCCAGTAGTATATCGGCCCCCCTGAGGGGAAACACCATATATTTT.

This clone was seen once. The chain is built from TRBV7-6 and TRBJ2-2; 8 bases are shared with TRBD1. Trimming removed 5 bases from V and 5 bases from J; junction bases left unmatched: 13. CDR3 length equals 17 residues. The germline CDR1 and CDR2 sequences are SGHVS and FNYEAQ. The DNA of the CDR3 is TGTGCCAGCAGCCAACTCTCGTCCAGGGGGCTAACCGGGGAGCTGTTTTTT. This gives the protein CASSQLSSRGLTGELFF. The full variable domain, completed using reference TRBV7-6 and TRBJ2-2, is GAGVSQSPRYKVTKRGQDVALRCDPISGHVSLYWYRQALGQGPEFLTYFNYEAQQDKSGLPNDRFSAERPEGSISTLTIQRTEQRDSAMYRCASSQLSSRGLTGELFFGEGSRLTVL.

This clone is a singleton in its sample. The chain carries TRBV11-1 and TRBJ2-7, with 7 bases identical to TRBD2. V was clipped by 5 bases and J by 2 bases; unmatched bases: 9. Germline loops: CDR1 SGHAT, CDR2 FQDESV (reference sequence). This CDR3 has 15 amino acids. This chain's CDR3 is CASSRLAEPTYEQYF. The CDR3 nucleotides read TGTGCCAGCAGCCGCCTAGCGGAACCTACCTACGAGCAGTACTTC.

CDR3 DNA sequence: TGTGCCAGCAGCTCAGGAGGAACTACGGAGTCACCCCTCCACTTT. Residues: CASSSGGTTESPLHF. V usage is TRBV7-2 and J usage is TRBJ1-6; the D is unclear. This CDR3 is built from 15 residues. Germline-derived CDR1 and CDR2 are SGHTA and FQGNSA. V gave up 4 bases and J gave up 10 bases, with 17 bases separating them.

The chain couples TRBV13 to TRBJ2-1, with 8 bases aligning to TRBD1. The CDR3 is 16 residues long. V trimming: 4 bases; J trimming: 1 base; junction bases outside the gene matches: 6. Per the germline V gene, CDR1 is PRHDT and CDR2 is FYEKMQ (reference sequence). The CDR3 is CASSSPDRDSYNEQFF. The CDR3 DNA is TGTGCCAGCAGCTCCCCGGACAGGGATTCCTACAATGAGCAGTTCTTC.

The chain joins TRBV19 to TRBJ1-5; D is perhaps TRBD1 (5 bases). V lost 3 bases, J lost 0 bases, and 6 bases lay in between. Germline V CDR1 and CDR2: LNHDA, SQIVND (reference sequence). The CDR3 length is 14 residues. As DNA, the CDR3 is TGTGCCAGTAGTATTACAGGTAGCAATCAGCCCCAGCATTTT. This translates into CASSITGSNQPQHF.

This clone was seen just once. CDR3 nucleotide sequence: TGCGCCAGCAGCAAAGGGGCAAGGGATACGCAGTATTTT. Amino acids: CASSKGARDTQYF. The V gene is TRBV10-1, the J gene TRBJ2-3; possible D gene TRBD1, 5 bases. Per germline, CDR1 WNHNN and CDR2 SYGVQD (reference sequence). V lost 6 bases and J lost 6, with 13 bases in between. The CDR3 sequence is 13 residues long.

The chain combines TRBV27 with TRBJ2-1; TRBD1 agrees at 8 bases. The CDR3 consists of 15 residues. With 3 bases clipped from V and 3 bases from J, the junction kept 4 bases outside the gene matches. Looked up from germline, CDR1 is MNHEY and CDR2 is SMNVEV (reference sequence). The CDR3 sequence: CASSFGTGFYNEQFF. CDR3 in DNA: TGTGCCAGCAGTTTCGGGACAGGTTTCTACAATGAGCAGTTCTTC.

V and J are TRBV6-5 and TRBJ2-3; D is uncertain. Trimming took 6 bases from V and 9 from J, leaving 13 bases between them. CDR1 MNHEY and CDR2 SVGAGI come from the germline V gene. CDR3 length: 12 residues. The CDR3, as DNA: TGTGCCAGCAGCCCCGGTATGTCCACGCAGTATTTT. Translating gives CASSPGMSTQYF.

This clone has only one observation. The rearrangement uses TRBV7-3 and TRBJ1-3; D possibly corresponds to TRBD1 (6 bases). This CDR3 has 15 residues. Trimming pared 1 base from V and 2 bases from J, leaving 9 bases between. CDR1 and CDR2 from the germline V gene are SGHTA and FQGTGA. DNA of the CDR3: TGTGCCAGCAGCTTAATGTCAGGGGCTGGAAACACCATATATTTT. Its protein is CASSLMSGAGNTIYF.

This clone came up once. V gene TRBV19 combines with J gene TRBJ1-5; D unclear. The CDR3 length is 15 residues. Germline CDR1 reads LNHDA; CDR2 reads SQIVND (reference sequence). The V end lost 3 bases, the J end lost 4 bases, and 13 bases lay between the germline ends. The CDR3 sequence is CASSILPQVNQPQHF. In nucleotides, the CDR3 is TGTGCCAGTAGTATCCTACCGCAGGTTAATCAGCCCCAGCATTTT. Full variable domain (missing parts from reference TRBV19 and TRBJ1-5): DGGITQSPKYLFRKEGQNVTLSCEQNLNHDAMYWYRQDPGQGLRLIYYSQIVNDFQKGDIAEGYSVSREKKESFPLTVTSAQKNPTAFYLCASSILPQVNQPQHFGDGTRLSIL.

V and J are TRBV19 and TRBJ1-5; D may be TRBD1 (5 bases). The CDR3 spans 13 residues. CDR1 and CDR2 from the germline V gene are LNHDA and SQIVND (reference sequence). Trimming removed 7 bases from V and 3 bases from J, with 10 bases in between. The CDR3 region has the DNA TGTGCCAGTATGGGGCAGTACAATCAGCCCCAGCATTTT. Translation: CASMGQYNQPQHF.

This chain connects TRBV25-1 to TRBJ2-3; 9 positions agree with TRBD2. The germline V gene encodes CDR1 MGHDK and CDR2 SYGVNS. V was pared by 2 bases and J by 3 bases, with 12 bases of the junction left unmatched. The CDR3 extends over 18 amino acids. DNA for the CDR3: TGTGCCAGCAGTGAACTTGGCGCGGGGGGGCCTGTGACAGATACGCAGTATTTT. Translated: CASSELGAGGPVTDTQYF. The full variable domain, its missing parts supplied by reference TRBV25-1 and TRBJ2-3, is EADIYQTPRYLVIGTGKKITLECSQTMGHDKMYWYQQDPGMELHLIHYSYGVNSTEKGDLSSESTVSRIRTEHFPLTLESARPSHTSQYLCASSELGAGGPVTDTQYFGPGTRLTVL.

The J gene is TRBJ1-3, the V gene TRBV2; D uncertain. The CDR3 runs 16 residues. Trimming left V 5 bases short and J 0 bases short, with 14 bases between. From germline, CDR1 is SNHLY and CDR2 FYNNEI. As DNA, the CDR3 is TGTGCCAGCAGTACACTTTCAGCAGGCTCTGGAAACACCATATATTTT. It yields the protein CASSTLSAGSGNTIYF.

This sequence joins TRBV30 and TRBJ2-5, with D possibly TRBD1 on 5 matching bases. Germline CDR1 is GTSNPN and CDR2 is SVGIG (reference sequence). With 0 bases removed from V and 5 bases from J, the gap between germline ends came to 13 bases. The CDR3 has 14 amino acids. As DNA, the CDR3 is TGTGCCTGGAGTGTAGGGGTAGAGATGGAGACCCAGTACTTC. Its protein product is CAWSVGVEMETQYF. The variable domain in full, with the rest retrieved from reference TRBV30 and TRBJ2-5, is SQTIHQWPATLVQPVGSPLSLECTVEGTSNPNLYWYRQAAGRGLQLLFYSVGIGQISSEVPQNLSASRPQDRQFILSSKKLLLSDSGFYLCAWSVGVEMETQYFGPGTRLLVL.